Detailed here is one TCR beta chain. The antigen is not known. The data belong to a study of cytomegalovirus exposure and HLA in healthy donors. This CDR3 is 15 amino acids long. Trimming removed 5 bases from V and 5 bases from J, with 15 bases in between. Germline CDR1 reads SEHNR; CDR2 reads FQNEAQ (reference sequence). Study-wide findings and caveats: Previous analysis showed most TCR beta V segments were productive about 90% or about 30% of the time. Among TCR beta chains of equal frequency, HLA-associated ones were more clonally expanded in a later analysis. Sequence variants that were highly shared formed a cluster that was likely a sequencing artifact.

The PCR was carried out with 60 Vbeta primers and 13 Jbeta primers. Sequencing was performed with immunoSEQ multiplex PCR; in TCRdb, only in-frame clones are kept and a portion is missing. The sample includes 110,000 to 150,000 clones, approximately 72% seen only once; the top ten take over 2%. Though nominally healthy at sampling, donors likely had unrecorded immune exposures. The sequenced material came from PBMCs. The chain uses TRBV7-9 and TRBJ2-2; D is perhaps TRBD2 (5 bases). The receptor was isolated from a man aged 35 to 55 in good health and CMV-seronegative. CDR3 DNA sequence: TGTGCCAGCAGCCAAAAGAGGGCGGAGACCGGGGAGCTGTTTTTT. The encoded protein is CASSQKRAETGELFF.